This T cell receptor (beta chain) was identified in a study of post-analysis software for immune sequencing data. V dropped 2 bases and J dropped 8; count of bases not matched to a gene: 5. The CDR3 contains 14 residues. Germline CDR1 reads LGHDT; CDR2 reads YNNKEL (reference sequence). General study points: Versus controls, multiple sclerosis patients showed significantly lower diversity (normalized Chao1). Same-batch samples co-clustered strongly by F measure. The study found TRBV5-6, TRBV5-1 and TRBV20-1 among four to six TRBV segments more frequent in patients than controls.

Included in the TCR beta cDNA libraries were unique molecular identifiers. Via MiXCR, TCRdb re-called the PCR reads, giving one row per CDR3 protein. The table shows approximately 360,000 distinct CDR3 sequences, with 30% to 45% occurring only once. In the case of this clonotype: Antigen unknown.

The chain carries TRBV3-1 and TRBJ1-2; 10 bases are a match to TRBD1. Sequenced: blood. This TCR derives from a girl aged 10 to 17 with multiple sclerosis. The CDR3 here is CASSQQGQGIGYTF. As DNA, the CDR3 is TGTGCCAGCAGCCAACAGGGACAGGGGATCGGCTACACCTTC. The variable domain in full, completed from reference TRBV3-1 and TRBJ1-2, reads DTAVSQTPKYLVTQMGNDKSIKCEQNLGHDTMYWYKQDSKKFLKIMFSYNNKELIINETVPNRFSPKSPDKAHLNLHINSLELGDSAVYFCASSQQGQGIGYTFGSGTRLTVV.